The 15 T cell receptor beta chains listed next were all sequenced from one sample in a study of T cell changes during pregnancy in multiple sclerosis. Here immunoSEQ multiplex PCR was the method, and the copy in TCRdb shows in-frame clones only, minus some. The sample lists roughly 50,000 clones, more than 85% occurring once. The material was CD4+ T cells from peripheral blood mononuclear cells, obtained after pregnancy. Every receptor here comes from a female donor with multiple sclerosis, enrolled in a pregnancy study.

The chain uses TRBV5-4 and TRBJ2-5, with D possibly being TRBD2 (5 bases). The CDR3 is made up of 14 amino acids. The ends were cut back, 0 bases at V and 4 bases at J, with 10 bases in the middle. Germline loops: CDR1 SGHNT, CDR2 YYREEE (reference sequence). CDR3 nucleotide sequence: TGTGCCAGCAGCTTGGAGTTGAGGGCAGAGACCCAGTACTTC. Its protein is CASSLELRAETQYF.

The chain carries TRBV27 and TRBJ2-7; D gene unclear. Deletions cut 5 bases from V and 5 bases from J, with 13 bases between. The CDR3 totals 13 residues. Germline V gene sequence: CDR1 MNHEY, CDR2 SMNVEV (reference sequence). The CDR3 spells CASSRRLGHEQYF. The CDR3 DNA reads TGTGCCAGCAGTCGCCGGTTGGGCCACGAGCAGTACTTC.

The chain uses TRBV7-9 and TRBJ2-2; 7 bases line up with TRBD2. CDR3 length: 18 residues. Germline V gene lookup returns CDR1 SEHNR and CDR2 FQNEAQ (reference sequence). V was clipped by 2 bases and J by 3 bases; unmatched bases: 12. The CDR3 protein is CASSLYGGRGRYTGELFF. Written as DNA, the CDR3 is TGTGCCAGCAGCTTATATGGTGGGAGGGGCCGGTACACCGGGGAGCTGTTTTTT.

This clone was observed a single time. The chain employs TRBV5-4 and TRBJ2-3; D might be TRBD1 (6 bases). The germline gives CDR1 SGHNT, CDR2 YYREEE (reference sequence). This CDR3 has 12 residues. The V and J ends lost 6 bases and 5 bases respectively, with 10 bases between them. CDR3 nucleotides: TGTGCCAGCACCCTAGGGGGAGATACGCAGTATTTT. Protein sequence: CASTLGGDTQYF.

V gene TRBV6-1 combines with J gene TRBJ2-1, with D hard to call. The V gene lost 1 base and the J gene lost 8 bases, with 6 bases spanning the gap. In germline, CDR1 is MNHNS, CDR2 SASEGT. The CDR3 spans 12 residues. DNA of the CDR3: TGTGCCAGCAGTGAAGGGCTTTATGAGCAGTTCTTC. Residues: CASSEGLYEQFF.

This chain joins TRBV19 and TRBJ2-7, with 9 nucleotides matching TRBD1. The CDR3 contains 18 residues. The germline CDR1 and CDR2 sequences are LNHDA and SQIVND (reference sequence). J gave up 0 bases and V 4 bases, and 13 bases lay outside the gene matches. The CDR3 loop reads CASSKRTAGQGGSYEQYF. The CDR3 DNA follows: TGTGCCAGTAGTAAAAGAACCGCGGGACAGGGAGGCTCCTACGAGCAGTACTTC.

Only one count was recorded for this clone. The V call is TRBV29-1, the J call TRBJ1-1; possibly TRBD1 for D (6 bases). Deletions cut 3 bases from V and 1 base from J, with 18 bases between. Germline assignment: CDR1 SQVTM and CDR2 ANQGSEA. The length of the CDR3 is 16 residues. CDR3: CSVDGQGIAGNTEAFF. The DNA of the CDR3 is TGCAGCGTTGACGGGCAGGGGATAGCCGGGAACACTGAAGCTTTCTTT.

The chain recombines TRBV5-1 with TRBJ1-1, with a weak D call TRBD1 (6 bases). The germline V and J ends were trimmed by 7 bases and 1 base, with 26 bases remaining between them. The CDR3 runs to 18 residues. Per the germline V gene, CDR1 is SGHRS and CDR2 is YFSETQ. The CDR3 sequence: CASEVTPEKTGRNTEAFF. DNA for the CDR3: TGCGCCAGCGAGGTAACCCCCGAAAAGACAGGAAGGAACACTGAAGCTTTCTTT.

The genes are TRBV6-5 and TRBJ1-5; unclear D gene. Trimming removed 4 bases at V and 0 bases at J, with 10 bases between. The CDR3 covers 15 residues. CDR1 is MNHEY, CDR2 SVGAGI, per germline. The CDR3 here is CASSSTGSSNQPQHF. The CDR3 coding sequence is TGTGCCAGCAGTTCCACCGGGAGTAGCAATCAGCCCCAGCATTTT.

This chain connects TRBV5-1 to TRBJ2-7; 8 bases agree with TRBD2. V lost 2 bases to trimming and J lost 2 bases; unmatched junction nucleotides: 6. Germline CDR1 SGHRS, CDR2 YFSETQ. The CDR3 is made up of 15 amino acids. CDR3 in DNA: TGCGCCAGCAGCTTAATTTCCGGGAGGGCCTACGAGCAGTACTTC. It yields the protein CASSLISGRAYEQYF.

This clone was picked up a small number of times. The chain combines TRBV7-9 with TRBJ1-2; unclear D gene. The V gene's germline CDR1 is SEHNR and CDR2 FQNEAQ (reference sequence). V lost 5 bases to trimming and J lost 1 base, with 14 bases between them. This CDR3 is built from 15 residues. The CDR3 sequence is CASSPSTNLNYGYTF. Written as DNA, the CDR3 is TGTGCCAGCAGCCCTAGCACAAATCTTAACTATGGCTACACCTTC.

This clone was recorded only once. V is TRBV5-1 and J is TRBJ2-7; D is unresolved. Germline V gene lookup returns CDR1 SGHRS and CDR2 YFSETQ. Trimming shortened V by 0 bases and J by 3 bases, and 7 bases separated the two germline ends. The CDR3 runs to 13 residues. CDR3 sequence reads: CASSLVAGYEQYF. In DNA form, the CDR3 reads TGCGCCAGCAGCTTGGTGGCAGGCTACGAGCAGTACTTC.

This clone was counted a single time. The chain joins TRBV5-6 to TRBJ2-2, with 7 bases aligning to TRBD1. The ends lost 3 bases at V and 4 bases at J; junction bases unmatched: 15. CDR1 and CDR2 from the germline V gene are SGHDT and YYEEEE. The CDR3 sequence is 18 residues long. DNA of the CDR3: TGTGCCAGCAGCTCCTACCGTTATGACAGGGAGTCCACCGGGGAGCTGTTTTTT. Translation gives CASSSYRYDRESTGELFF.

The chain carries TRBV6-5 and TRBJ1-2; D is undetermined. Germline CDR1 and CDR2: MNHEY and SVGAGI. The CDR3 spans 15 residues. The V gene lost 2 bases and the J gene lost 0 bases, with 10 bases spanning the gap. CDR3 protein: CASSYARGANYGYTF. Written as DNA, the CDR3 is TGTGCCAGCAGTTACGCCCGGGGAGCTAACTATGGCTACACCTTC.

V and J are TRBV7-2 and TRBJ1-2; D is unclear. The CDR3 sequence is 14 residues long. V gave up 5 bases and J gave up 3 bases, with 13 bases separating them. From germline, CDR1 is SGHTA and CDR2 FQGNSA. In DNA form, the CDR3 reads TGTGCCAGCAGCCAGACATTGAGAGACTATGGCTACACCTTC. It encodes CASSQTLRDYGYTF.